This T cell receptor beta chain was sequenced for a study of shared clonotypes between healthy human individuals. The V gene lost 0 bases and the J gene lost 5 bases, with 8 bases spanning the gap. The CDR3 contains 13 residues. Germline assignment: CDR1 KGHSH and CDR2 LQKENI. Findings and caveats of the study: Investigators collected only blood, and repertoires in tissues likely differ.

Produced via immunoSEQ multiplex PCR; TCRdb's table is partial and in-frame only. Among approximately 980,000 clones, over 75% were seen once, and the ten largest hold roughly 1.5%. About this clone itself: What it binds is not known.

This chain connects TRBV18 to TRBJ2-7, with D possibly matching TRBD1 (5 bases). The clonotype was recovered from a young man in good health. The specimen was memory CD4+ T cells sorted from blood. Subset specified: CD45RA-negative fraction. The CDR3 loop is CASSPPTVDEQYF. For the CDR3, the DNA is TGTGCCAGCTCACCACCGACAGTCGACGAGCAGTACTTC.